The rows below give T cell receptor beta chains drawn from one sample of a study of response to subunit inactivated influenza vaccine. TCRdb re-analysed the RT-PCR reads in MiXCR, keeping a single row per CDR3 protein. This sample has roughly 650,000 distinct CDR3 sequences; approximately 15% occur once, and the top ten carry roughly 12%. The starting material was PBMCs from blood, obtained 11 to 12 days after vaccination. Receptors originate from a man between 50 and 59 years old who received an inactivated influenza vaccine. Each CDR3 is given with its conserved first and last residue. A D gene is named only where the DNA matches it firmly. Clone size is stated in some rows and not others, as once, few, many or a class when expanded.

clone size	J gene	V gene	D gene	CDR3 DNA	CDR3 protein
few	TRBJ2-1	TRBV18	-	TGTGCCAGCTCACCGGGAGTTACGGGAGTAAGTGAGCAGTTCTTC	CASSPGVTGVSEQFF
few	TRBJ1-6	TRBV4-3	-	TGCGCCAGCAGCCAAGACAGTGCTGCACCCCTCCACTTT	CASSQDSAAPLHF
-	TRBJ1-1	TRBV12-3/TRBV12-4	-	TGTGCCAGCAGCCTAGGACAGACGAATGAAGCTTTCTTT	CASSLGQTNEAFF
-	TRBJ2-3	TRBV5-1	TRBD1	TGCGCCAGCAGCCCCCGGACAGGGAGCCATACGCAGTATTTT	CASSPRTGSHTQYF
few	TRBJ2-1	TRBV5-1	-	TGCGCCAGCAGCTTGGGGTCGGGAAGAATGATAGGCGGTGAGCAGTTCTTC	CASSLGSGRMIGGEQFF
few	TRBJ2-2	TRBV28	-	TGTGCCAGCAGTTTATTTGTTAGCGGTAACACCGGGGAGCTGTTTTTT	CASSLFVSGNTGELFF
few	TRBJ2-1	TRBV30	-	TGTGCCTGGAGTAAGGGGGGGCGATCCTACAATGAGCAGTTCTTC	CAWSKGGRSYNEQFF
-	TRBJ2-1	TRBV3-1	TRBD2	TGTGCCAGCAGCCAAGTTGGACTAGCGGGTCTTGGGGGGGATGAGCAGTTCTTC	CASSQVGLAGLGGDEQFF
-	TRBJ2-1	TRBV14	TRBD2	TGTGCCAGCAGCCAGATAGCGGGAGCTATCTACAATGAGCAGTTCTTC	CASSQIAGAIYNEQFF
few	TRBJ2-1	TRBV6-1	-	TGTGCCAGCAGTGCTGAGAACAGGGGGGGTGAGCAGTTCTTC	CASSAENRGGEQFF
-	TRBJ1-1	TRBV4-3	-	TGCGCCAGCAGCCAACTCTTGGCCTGGGTAGGTGAAGCTTTCTTT	CASSQLLAWVGEAFF
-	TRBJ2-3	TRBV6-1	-	TGTGCCAGCACCAAAAATCCGGCTGCCACAGATACGCAGTATTTT	CASTKNPAATDTQYF
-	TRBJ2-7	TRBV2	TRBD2	TGTGCCAGCAGTGACCCTAGCGGGGGATACTACGAGCAGTACTTC	CASSDPSGGYYEQYF
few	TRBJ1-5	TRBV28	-	TGTGCCAGCAGTTTGCGGGGCTGGAATCAGCCCCAGCATTTT	CASSLRGWNQPQHF
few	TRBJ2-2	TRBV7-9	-	TGTGCCAGCAGCCCGGGTGGGGAGGAGCTGTTTTTT	CASSPGGEELFF
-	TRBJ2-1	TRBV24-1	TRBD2	TGTACCACCAGTGATCTGGCCCTGGGTAGCGGGAGGGCCAATGAGCAGTTCTTC	CTTSDLALGSGRANEQFF
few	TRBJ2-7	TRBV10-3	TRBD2	TGTGCCACGACTAGCGGGGAAACCTACGAGCAGTACTTC	CATTSGETYEQYF
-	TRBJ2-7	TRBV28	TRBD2	TGTGCCAGCAGTTTTGGGGGGGTTTCCTACGAGCAGTACTTC	CASSFGGVSYEQYF
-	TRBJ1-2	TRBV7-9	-	TGTGCCAGCAGCTTCGTGGCATCGCCTACTAACTATGGCTACACCTTC	CASSFVASPTNYGYTF
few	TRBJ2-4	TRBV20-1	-	TGCAGTGCTAGAGATTATGGGCTAGCCAAAAACATTCAGTACTTC	CSARDYGLAKNIQYF
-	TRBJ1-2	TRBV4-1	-	TGCGCCAGCAGCCAAGGAATAGGGACCTATGGCTACACCTTC	CASSQGIGTYGYTF
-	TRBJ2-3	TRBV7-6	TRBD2	TGTGCCAGCAGCTTAGAAGTTCCTAGCGGGATTAGCACAGATACGCAGTATTTT	CASSLEVPSGISTDTQYF
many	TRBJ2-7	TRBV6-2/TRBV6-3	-	TGTGCCAGCAGTTACACCGTCTACGAGCAGTACTTC	CASSYTVYEQYF
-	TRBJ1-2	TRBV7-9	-	TGTGCCAGCAGCTTGGATAATCCCGGCTACACCTTC	CASSLDNPGYTF
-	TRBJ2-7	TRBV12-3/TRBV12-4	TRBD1	TGTGCCAGCAGTTTTGGGGACAGGGCAAGCGAGCAGTACTTC	CASSFGDRASEQYF
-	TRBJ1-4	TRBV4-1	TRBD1	TGCGCCAGCAGCCGCCGACCGGGACAGGGGATTGAAAAACTGTTTTTT	CASSRRPGQGIEKLFF
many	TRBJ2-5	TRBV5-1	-	TGCGCCAGCAGCTTGGAGGGGCGGGAGACCCAGTACTTC	CASSLEGRETQYF
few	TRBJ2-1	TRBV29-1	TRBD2	TGCAGCGTTGTCCTCAGGGTAGCGGGAGGCTCTGATGAGCAGTTCTTC	CSVVLRVAGGSDEQFF
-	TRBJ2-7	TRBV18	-	TGTGCCAGCTCATCAAGATTCCAGGTACGGCAGGCCATTTCCTACGAGCAGTACTTC	CASSSRFQVRQAISYEQYF
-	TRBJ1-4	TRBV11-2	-	TGTGCCAGCAGCGTAAGCGTACGCAATGAAAAACTGTTTTTT	CASSVSVRNEKLFF
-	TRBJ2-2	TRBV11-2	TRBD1	TGTGCCAGCAGCCAGTCGACAGGGGTGACCGGGGAGCTGTTTTTT	CASSQSTGVTGELFF
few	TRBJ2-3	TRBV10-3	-	TGTGCCATCAGTGAGTCGGGGGGGCCTAGCACAGATACGCAGTATTTT	CAISESGGPSTDTQYF
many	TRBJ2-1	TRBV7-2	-	TGTGCCAGCAGCCTACGAGGGTCGGGGAATGAGCAGTTCTTC	CASSLRGSGNEQFF
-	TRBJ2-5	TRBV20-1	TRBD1	TGCAGTGCAAACCCGACAGGGGAGGAGACCCAGTACTTC	CSANPTGEETQYF
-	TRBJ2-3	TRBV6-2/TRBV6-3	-	TGTGCCAGCAGTTACTCGAAGCTGGGGGATACGCAGTATTTT	CASSYSKLGDTQYF
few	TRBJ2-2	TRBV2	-	TGTGCCAGCAGTGAATCTGCAGGGGCCCCTACCGGGGAGCTGTTTTTT	CASSESAGAPTGELFF
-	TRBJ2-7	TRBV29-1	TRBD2	TGCAGCGTTTCCCGACTAGCGGCCTACGAGCAGTACTTC	CSVSRLAAYEQYF
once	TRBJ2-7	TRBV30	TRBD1	TGTGCCTGGAGGGGACAGGGGGCTTACGAGCAGTACTTC	CAWRGQGAYEQYF
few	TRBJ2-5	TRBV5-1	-	TGCGCCAGCAGCCTGAGGGTCAGCCTCAACGGGGACCAGTACTTC	CASSLRVSLNGDQYF
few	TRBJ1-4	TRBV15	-	TGTGCCACCAGCATCGACAGTCCTTACGAAAAACTGTTTTTT	CATSIDSPYEKLFF
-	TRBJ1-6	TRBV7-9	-	TGTGCCAGCAGCTTAAAGGGTCTCGAGTCACCCCTCCACTTT	CASSLKGLESPLHF
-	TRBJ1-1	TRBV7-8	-	TGTGCCAGCAGCTTAATGGGGAACACTGAAGCTTTCTTT	CASSLMGNTEAFF
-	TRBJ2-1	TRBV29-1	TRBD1	TGCAGCGCAAAGACAGGGACCTACAATGAGCAGTTCTTC	CSAKTGTYNEQFF
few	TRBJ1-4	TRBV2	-	TGTGCCAGCAGTGAAGAGACCGGGACATTGGAAAAACTGTTTTTT	CASSEETGTLEKLFF